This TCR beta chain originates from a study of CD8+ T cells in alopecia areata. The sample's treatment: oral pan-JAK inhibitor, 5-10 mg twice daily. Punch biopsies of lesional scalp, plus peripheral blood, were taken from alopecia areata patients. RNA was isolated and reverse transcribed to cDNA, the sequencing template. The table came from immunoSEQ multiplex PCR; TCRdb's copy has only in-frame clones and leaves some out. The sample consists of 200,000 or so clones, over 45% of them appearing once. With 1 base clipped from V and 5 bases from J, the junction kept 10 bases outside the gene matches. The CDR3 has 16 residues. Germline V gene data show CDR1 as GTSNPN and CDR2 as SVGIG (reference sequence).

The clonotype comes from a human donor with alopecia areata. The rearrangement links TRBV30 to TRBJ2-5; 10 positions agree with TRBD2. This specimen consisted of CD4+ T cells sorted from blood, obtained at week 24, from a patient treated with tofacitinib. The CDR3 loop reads CAWSAKGLAGVETQYF. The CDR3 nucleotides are TGTGCCTGGAGTGCTAAGGGGCTAGCGGGAGTTGAGACCCAGTACTTC.